Only a few counts were recorded for the clone carrying this T cell receptor beta chain. Authors' analysis steps: Nucleated cell number was recorded as an estimate derived from reference gene primer amplification. Some clones are missing from TCRdb's copy, which holds only in-frame ones; the method was immunoSEQ multiplex PCR. That table supplies the V and J calls and clone size; D and trimming were determined from the DNA. In the table there are about 270,000 clones, 88% of which are singletons. The data stem from a study of blood T cell repertoires in COVID-19. Overall study: The analysed material was cDNA or gDNA that came from T cells, B-cell-depleted T cells, or PBMCs.

The sequenced sample was peripheral blood. The TCR sequence derives from a man between 60 and 75 years old who had recovered from COVID-19.

The CDR3 coding sequence is TGTGCCAGTAGTATTGACACCGACAGCCTCCGGCCCCAGCATTTT. Residues: CASSIDTDSLRPQHF. The chain has TRBV19 and TRBJ1-5; possibly TRBD1 for D (5 bases). Germline V gives CDR1 LNHDA, CDR2 SQIVND (reference sequence). V gave up 3 bases and J gave up 9 bases, with 18 bases separating them. The CDR3 runs 15 residues.